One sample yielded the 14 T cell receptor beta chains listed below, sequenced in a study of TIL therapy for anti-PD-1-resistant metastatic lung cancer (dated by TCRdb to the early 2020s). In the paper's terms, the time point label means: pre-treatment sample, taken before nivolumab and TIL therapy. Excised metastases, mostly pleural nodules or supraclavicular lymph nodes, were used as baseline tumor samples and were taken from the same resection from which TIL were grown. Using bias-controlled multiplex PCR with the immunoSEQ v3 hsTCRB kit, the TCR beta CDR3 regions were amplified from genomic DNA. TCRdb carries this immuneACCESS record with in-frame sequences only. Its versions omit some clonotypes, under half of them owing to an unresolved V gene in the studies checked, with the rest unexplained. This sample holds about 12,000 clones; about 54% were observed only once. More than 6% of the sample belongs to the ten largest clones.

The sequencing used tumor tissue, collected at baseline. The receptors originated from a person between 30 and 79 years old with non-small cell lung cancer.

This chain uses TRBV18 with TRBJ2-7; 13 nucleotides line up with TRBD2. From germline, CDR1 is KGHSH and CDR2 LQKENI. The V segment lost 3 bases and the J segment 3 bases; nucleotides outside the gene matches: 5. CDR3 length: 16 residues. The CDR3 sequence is CASSPGTSGAIYEQYF. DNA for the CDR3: TGTGCCAGCTCACCTGGGACTAGCGGGGCGATCTACGAGCAGTACTTC.

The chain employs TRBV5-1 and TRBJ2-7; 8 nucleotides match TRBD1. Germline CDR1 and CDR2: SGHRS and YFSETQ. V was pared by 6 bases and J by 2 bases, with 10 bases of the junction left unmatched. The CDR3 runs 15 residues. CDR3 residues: CASTPFRTGTYEQYF. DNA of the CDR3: TGCGCCAGCACTCCTTTCCGGACAGGGACCTACGAGCAGTACTTC.

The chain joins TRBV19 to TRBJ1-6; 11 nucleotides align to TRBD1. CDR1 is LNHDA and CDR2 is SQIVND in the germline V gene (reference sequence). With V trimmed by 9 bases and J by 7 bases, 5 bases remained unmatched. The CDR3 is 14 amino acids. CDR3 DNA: TGTGCCAGCGGGACAGGGGGTGCCAATTCACCCCTCCACTTT. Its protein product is CASGTGGANSPLHF.

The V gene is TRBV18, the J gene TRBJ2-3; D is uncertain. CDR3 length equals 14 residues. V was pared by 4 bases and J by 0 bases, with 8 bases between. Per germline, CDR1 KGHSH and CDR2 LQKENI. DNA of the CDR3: TGTGCCAGCTCACTTTCTCCAAGCACAGATACGCAGTATTTT. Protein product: CASSLSPSTDTQYF. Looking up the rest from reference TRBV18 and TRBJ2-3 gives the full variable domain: NAGVMQNPRHLVRRRGQEARLRCSPMKGHSHVYWYRQLPEEGLKFMVYLQKENIIDESGMPKERFSAEFPKEGPSILRIQQVVRGDSAAYFCASSLSPSTDTQYFGPGTRLTVL.

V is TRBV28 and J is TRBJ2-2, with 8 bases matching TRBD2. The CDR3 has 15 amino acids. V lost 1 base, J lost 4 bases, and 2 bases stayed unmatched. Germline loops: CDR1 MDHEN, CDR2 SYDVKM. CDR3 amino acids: CASSLSGGSTGELFF. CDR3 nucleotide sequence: TGTGCCAGCAGTTTATCGGGGGGGAGCACCGGGGAGCTGTTTTTT.

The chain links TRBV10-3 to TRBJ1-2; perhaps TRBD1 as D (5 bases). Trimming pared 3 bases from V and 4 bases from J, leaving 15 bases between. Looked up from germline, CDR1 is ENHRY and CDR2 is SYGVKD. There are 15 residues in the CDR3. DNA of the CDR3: TGTGCCATCAGTGAAGGCCAGGGACTCGGCTATGGCTACACCTTC. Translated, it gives CAISEGQGLGYGYTF.

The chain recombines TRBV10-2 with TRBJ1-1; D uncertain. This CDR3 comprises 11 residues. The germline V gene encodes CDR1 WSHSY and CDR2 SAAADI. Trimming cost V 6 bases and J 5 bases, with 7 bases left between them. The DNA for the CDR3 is TGCGCCAGCAGAGGCTTAACTGAAGCTTTCTTT. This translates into CASRGLTEAFF.

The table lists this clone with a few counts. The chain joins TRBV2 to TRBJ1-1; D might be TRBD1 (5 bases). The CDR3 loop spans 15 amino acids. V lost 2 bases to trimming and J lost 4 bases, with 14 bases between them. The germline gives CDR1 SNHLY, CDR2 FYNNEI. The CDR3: CASSELTGGVTEAFF. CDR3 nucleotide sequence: TGTGCCAGCAGTGAACTAACCGGGGGGGTCACTGAAGCTTTCTTT.

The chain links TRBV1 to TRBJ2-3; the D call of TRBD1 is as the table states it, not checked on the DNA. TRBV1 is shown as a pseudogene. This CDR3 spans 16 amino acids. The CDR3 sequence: CTSSQGQGVSTDTQYF. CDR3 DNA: TGCACCAGCAGCCAGGGACAGGGAGTAAGCACAGATACGCAGTATTTT.

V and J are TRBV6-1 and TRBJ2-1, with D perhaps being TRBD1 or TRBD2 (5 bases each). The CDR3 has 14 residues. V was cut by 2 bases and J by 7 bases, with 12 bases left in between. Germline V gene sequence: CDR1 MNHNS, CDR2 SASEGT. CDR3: CASSEFEGLNEQFF. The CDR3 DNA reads TGTGCCAGCAGTGAATTCGAGGGGTTGAATGAGCAGTTCTTC.

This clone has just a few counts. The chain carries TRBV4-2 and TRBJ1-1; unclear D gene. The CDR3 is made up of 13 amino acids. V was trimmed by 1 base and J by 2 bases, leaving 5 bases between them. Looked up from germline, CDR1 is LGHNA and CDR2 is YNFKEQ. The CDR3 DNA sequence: TGTGCCAGCAGCCAAGTCGGAAACACTGAAGCTTTCTTT. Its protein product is CASSQVGNTEAFF.

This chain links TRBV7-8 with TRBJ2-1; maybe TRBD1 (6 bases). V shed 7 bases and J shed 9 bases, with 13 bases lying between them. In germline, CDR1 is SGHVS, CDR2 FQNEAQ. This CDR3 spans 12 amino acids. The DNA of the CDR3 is TGTGCCAGCACCGACAGGAGAGGTGAGCAGTTCTTC. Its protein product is CASTDRRGEQFF.

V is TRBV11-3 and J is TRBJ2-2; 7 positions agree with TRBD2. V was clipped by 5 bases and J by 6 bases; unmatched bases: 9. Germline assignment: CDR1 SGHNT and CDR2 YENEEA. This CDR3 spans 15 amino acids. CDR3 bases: TGTGCCAGCAGCCCCGGGGGGATAAAGGCCGGGGAGCTGTTTTTT. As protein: CASSPGGIKAGELFF.

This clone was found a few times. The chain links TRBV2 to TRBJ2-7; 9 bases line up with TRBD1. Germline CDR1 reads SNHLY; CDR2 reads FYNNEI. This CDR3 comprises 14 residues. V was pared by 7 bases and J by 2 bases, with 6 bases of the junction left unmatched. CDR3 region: CASKPGQGTYEQYF. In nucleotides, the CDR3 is TGTGCCAGCAAACCGGGACAGGGAACCTACGAGCAGTACTTC.